This T cell receptor beta chain appears in the sequencing data of a study of T cell changes during pregnancy in multiple sclerosis. Per the germline V gene, CDR1 is LNHDA and CDR2 is SQIVND (reference sequence). The V end lost 9 bases, the J end lost 4 bases, and 7 bases lay between the germline ends. The CDR3 sequence is 12 residues long. Assay used: immunoSEQ multiplex PCR; TCRdb lists only in-frame clones, some missing. The data contain 14,000 to 15,000 clones, approximately 86% of them singletons. This receptor was identified in a female donor with multiple sclerosis, enrolled in a pregnancy study. The rearrangement uses TRBV19 and TRBJ2-6; D is unresolved. The sample consisted of CD8+ T cells from peripheral blood mononuclear cells, taken in the first trimester of pregnancy. This CDR3 reads CASTQGANVLTF. CDR3 bases: TGTGCCAGCACCCAGGGGGCCAACGTCCTGACTTTC.